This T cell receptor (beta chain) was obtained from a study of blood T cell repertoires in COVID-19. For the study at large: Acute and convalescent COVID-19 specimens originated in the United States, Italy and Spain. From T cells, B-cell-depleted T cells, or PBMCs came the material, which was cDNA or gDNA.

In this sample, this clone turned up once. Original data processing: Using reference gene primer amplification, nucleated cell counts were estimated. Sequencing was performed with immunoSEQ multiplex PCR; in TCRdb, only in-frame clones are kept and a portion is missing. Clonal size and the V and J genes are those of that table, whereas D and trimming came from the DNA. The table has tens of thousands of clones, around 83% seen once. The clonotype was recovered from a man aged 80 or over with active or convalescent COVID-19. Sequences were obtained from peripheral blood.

CDR3 amino acids: CASKQGTETQYF. DNA of the CDR3: TGCGCCAGCAAACAGGGGACAGAGACCCAGTACTTC. The chain combines TRBV10-2 with TRBJ2-5, with 7 bases that match TRBD1. Germline-derived CDR1 and CDR2 are WSHSY and SAAADI. V lost 7 bases and J lost 4; bases outside the gene matches: 3. The CDR3 spans 12 residues.